A single sample is the source of the 16 T cell receptor beta chains below, sequenced in a study of cytomegalovirus exposure and HLA in healthy donors listed by TCRdb under 2017. The library relied on the immunoSEQ multiplex PCR assay. For the multiplex PCR, a mixture combining 60 forward primers for TCR Vbeta segments and 13 reverse primers for TCR Jbeta segments was used. As stored in TCRdb, this immuneACCESS dataset retains in-frame rearrangements with V and J assigned. A fraction of the clones does not appear; measured against another copy, unresolved V genes explain less than half of the discrepancy, and the remainder lacks a known reason. This sample holds 90,000 to 110,000 clones; roughly 71% were observed only once. Jointly, the top ten make up 5.4% of the sample. Source material: PBMCs. Every receptor here comes from a woman in her 70s in good health and CMV-seropositive.

The chain recombines TRBV19 with TRBJ1-1; 7 nucleotides match TRBD1. The CDR3 is 14 amino acids. The junction had 9 bases not matched to a gene; V was cut back by 6 bases and J by 5 bases. Looked up from germline, CDR1 is LNHDA and CDR2 is SQIVND (reference sequence). DNA of the CDR3: TGTGCCAGTAGGGAGACAGGGTTGGGGACTGAAGCTTTCTTT. It translates to CASRETGLGTEAFF.

V is TRBV7-9 and J is TRBJ1-1; D remains ambiguous. V lost 3 bases and J 0 bases, leaving 5 bases between the germline ends. Germline CDR1 and CDR2: SEHNR and FQNEAQ (reference sequence). CDR3 length: 13 residues. CDR3 bases: TGTGCCAGCAGCTTCCAGTTGAACACTGAAGCTTTCTTT. Translating gives CASSFQLNTEAFF.

This clone was seen only a few times. This chain joins TRBV6-5 and TRBJ1-1; D gene unclear. CDR1 and CDR2 from the germline V gene are MNHEY and SVGAGI. This CDR3 spans 14 amino acids. V lost 3 bases and J lost 0, with 8 bases in between. CDR3 amino acids: CASSYGLMNTEAFF. The CDR3 nucleotides read TGTGCCAGCAGTTATGGCCTCATGAACACTGAAGCTTTCTTT.

Remarks on this clone: The same CDR3 also results from other DNA sequences found in this sample. The V and J genes are TRBV30 and TRBJ2-3; D is unclear. The CDR3 extends over 11 amino acids. Between the trimmed V and J ends, which lost 2 bases and 6 bases, there was a span of 6 bases. The germline gives CDR1 GTSNPN, CDR2 SVGIG (reference sequence). CDR3 sequence: CAWSSGDTQYF. CDR3 DNA: TGTGCCTGGAGTAGTGGCGATACGCAGTATTTT.

The CDR3 region is CASSFRVNTIYF. In nucleotides, the CDR3 is TGTGCCAGCAGCTTCAGGGTTAACACCATATATTTT. The chain is built from TRBV13 and TRBJ1-3; D might be TRBD1 (5 bases). The CDR3 spans 12 residues. The ends were cut back, 3 bases at V and 7 bases at J, with 7 bases in the middle. CDR1 PRHDT and CDR2 FYEKMQ come from the germline V gene (reference sequence).

The rearrangement links TRBV10-3 to TRBJ1-2; 9 bases map to TRBD1. The CDR3 covers 15 residues. Looked up from germline, CDR1 is ENHRY and CDR2 is SYGVKD. The ends lost 4 bases at V and 8 bases at J; junction bases unmatched: 11. CDR3 coding DNA: TGTGCCATCAGTGCGGACAGGGGCTCCGATGCGGGCTACACCTTC. This codes for CAISADRGSDAGYTF.

The table lists this clone with a few counts. The chain couples TRBV5-6 to TRBJ1-1; D ambiguous. The CDR3 has 11 amino acids. With 4 bases removed from V and 11 bases from J, the gap between germline ends came to 12 bases. Germline V gene sequence: CDR1 SGHDT, CDR2 YYEEEE. The CDR3 bases are TGTGCCAGCAGCCATTCCGGGTGGGCTTTCTTT. Protein product: CASSHSGWAFF.

The chain is built from TRBV9 and TRBJ2-2; TRBD1 matches 12 bases. CDR1 SGDLS and CDR2 YYNGEE come from the germline V gene. This CDR3 has 15 residues. The trim removed 3 bases at V and 7 bases at J, leaving 4 bases unmatched. The CDR3, as DNA: TGTGCCAGCAGCGGAGGGACAGGGGGCGACGGGGAGCTGTTTTTT. Residues: CASSGGTGGDGELFF.

V usage is TRBV5-4 and J usage is TRBJ2-6, with 8 bases matching TRBD1. With V trimmed by 3 bases and J by 0 bases, 8 bases remained unmatched. Germline V gives CDR1 SGHNT, CDR2 YYREEE (reference sequence). The CDR3 sequence is 18 residues long. The CDR3 DNA reads TGTGCCAGCAGCTCCCCCTCGGACAGGGTCTCTGGGGCCAACGTCCTGACTTTC. This encodes CASSSPSDRVSGANVLTF.

This sequence joins TRBV2 and TRBJ1-4, with 7 bases lining up with TRBD1. Trimming cost V 10 bases and J 5 bases; bases outside gene matches: 7. Germline V gene data show CDR1 as SNHLY and CDR2 as FYNNEI. The CDR3 is 13 amino acids. The CDR3 nucleotides are TGTGCCATCTCCGACAGGGTAAATGAAAAACTGTTTTTT. This codes for CAISDRVNEKLFF. The full variable domain, with the rest looked up from reference TRBV2 and TRBJ1-4, is EPEVTQTPSHQVTQMGQEVILRCVPISNHLYFYWYRQILGQKVEFLVSFYNNEISEKSEIFDDQFSVERPDGSNFTLKIRSTKLEDSAMYFCAISDRVNEKLFFGSGTQLSVL.

This clone was seen just once. The chain employs TRBV7-9 and TRBJ2-1; TRBD1 matches 8 bases. The germline V gene encodes CDR1 SEHNR and CDR2 FQNEAQ (reference sequence). The CDR3 is 16 amino acids. The J segment lost 4 bases and the V segment lost 5 bases, leaving 10 bases of the junction unmatched. In nucleotides, the CDR3 is TGTGCCAGCAGCCCGCGACAGGGGCGCCGTTACAATGAGCAGTTCTTC. Translated, it gives CASSPRQGRRYNEQFF.

The chain carries TRBV30 and TRBJ1-2, with 9 bases aligning to TRBD1. J was trimmed by 0 bases and V by 8 bases; bases with no gene match: 7. Germline assignment: CDR1 GTSNPN and CDR2 SVGIG (reference sequence). This CDR3 contains 14 residues. This chain's CDR3 is CAGRDRGTNYGYTF. Written as DNA, the CDR3 is TGTGCCGGACGAGACAGGGGGACTAACTATGGCTACACCTTC. The variable domain in full, with the rest retrieved from reference TRBV30 and TRBJ1-2, is SQTIHQWPATLVQPVGSPLSLECTVEGTSNPNLYWYRQAAGRGLQLLFYSVGIGQISSEVPQNLSASRPQDRQFILSSKKLLLSDSGFYLCAGRDRGTNYGYTFGSGTRLTVV.

This chain uses TRBV7-6 with TRBJ1-5; no firm D call. V was shortened by 2 bases and J by 3 bases, with 11 bases between the two germline ends. Per the germline V gene, CDR1 is SGHVS and CDR2 is FNYEAQ. CDR3 size: 15 residues. The DNA of the CDR3 is TGTGCCAGCAGCTTACAACCGGGTTCCAATCAGCCCCAGCATTTT. Translating it yields CASSLQPGSNQPQHF.

The chain couples TRBV13 to TRBJ2-5; 7 bases agree with TRBD1. CDR3 size: 17 residues. Germline-derived CDR1 and CDR2 are PRHDT and FYEKMQ (reference sequence). Trimming removed 5 bases from V and 5 bases from J; junction bases left unmatched: 17. The CDR3 bases are TGTGCCAGCAGCGGAAAGGACAGGACGTCTCGCGGGGAGACCCAGTACTTC. This sequence encodes CASSGKDRTSRGETQYF.

V is TRBV7-9 and J is TRBJ1-1; TRBD1 matches at 7 bases. V gave up 7 bases and J gave up 0 bases; unmatched junction bases: 5. The CDR3 has 14 amino acids. The V gene's germline CDR1 is SEHNR and CDR2 FQNEAQ (reference sequence). The CDR3 is CASTRDSLNTEAFF. As DNA, the CDR3 is TGTGCCAGCACAAGGGACAGCCTGAACACTGAAGCTTTCTTT.

The V and J genes are TRBV7-2 and TRBJ1-5, with D maybe TRBD1 (6 bases). The CDR3 consists of 16 residues. Germline V lookup: CDR1 SGHTA, CDR2 FQGNSA. V was cut by 2 bases and J by 9 bases, with 20 bases left in between. In DNA form, the CDR3 reads TGTGCCAGCAGCTTAAAACGTTTGGACAGCCTGGGGCCCCAGCATTTT. Protein: CASSLKRLDSLGPQHF.